A single sample is the source of the 26 T cell receptor beta chains below, sequenced in a study of technical replicates of blood from a few donors. TCRdb's table, derived via immunoSEQ multiplex PCR, lists solely in-frame clones and lacks some. Among fewer than 100,000 clones listed, more than 90% were seen once. Sequenced: T cells isolated from PBMCs. The receptors come from a human donor in good health.

The V call is TRBV7-2, the J call TRBJ2-4, with 9 bases lining up with TRBD2. The CDR3 runs 18 residues. Germline V gives CDR1 SGHTA, CDR2 FQGNSA. V trimming: 2 bases; J trimming: 9 bases; junction bases outside the gene matches: 17. The CDR3 sequence: CASSLLGGGAAESSIQYF. CDR3 DNA sequence: TGTGCCAGCAGCTTACTAGGCGGGGGGGCCGCGGAGAGTAGCATTCAGTACTTC.

This chain links TRBV5-5 with TRBJ2-2; 10 nucleotides align to TRBD2. The germline V gene encodes CDR1 SGHKS and CDR2 YYEKEE (reference sequence). The CDR3 spans 18 residues. The junction had 14 bases not matched to a gene; V was cut back by 5 bases and J by 4 bases. Written as DNA, the CDR3 is TGTGCCAGCAGACCTGGGACTCTAGCGGGAGAAGGCACCGGGGAGCTGTTTTTT. This sequence encodes CASRPGTLAGEGTGELFF. Looking up the rest from reference TRBV5-5 and TRBJ2-2 gives the full variable domain: DAGVTQSPTHLIKTRGQQVTLRCSPISGHKSVSWYQQVLGQGPQFIFQYYEKEERGRGNFPDRFSARQFPNYSSELNVNALLLGDSALYLCASRPGTLAGEGTGELFFGEGSRLTVL.

The genes are TRBV29-1 and TRBJ2-2; 7 nucleotides line up with TRBD1. Germline trimming cut 5 bases from V and 8 bases from J; bases unmatched to any gene: 8. Germline values: CDR1 SQVTM, CDR2 ANQGSEA. This CDR3 has 13 amino acids. The CDR3 region is CSVKDRMSGELFF. CDR3 DNA: TGCAGCGTTAAGGACAGGATGTCAGGGGAGCTGTTTTTT.

This chain joins TRBV4-1 and TRBJ2-2, with TRBD2 matching over 8 bases. This CDR3 contains 18 residues. Losses at the gene ends were 6 bases for V and 6 bases for J; bases not matched to a gene: 18. The germline V gene encodes CDR1 MGHRA and CDR2 YSYEKL. The CDR3 loop is CASRRILRRAGESGELFF. The CDR3 coding sequence is TGCGCCAGCAGACGAATTTTGAGGCGAGCGGGAGAGTCCGGGGAGCTGTTTTTT.

This chain links TRBV5-1 with TRBJ1-5; D not certain. The V and J ends lost 0 bases and 6 bases respectively, with 13 bases between them. Germline V gene lookup returns CDR1 SGHRS and CDR2 YFSETQ. This CDR3 region has 15 residues. CDR3 in amino acids: CASSLDGERGQPQHF. CDR3 sequence (DNA): TGCGCCAGCAGCTTGGACGGGGAACGGGGTCAGCCCCAGCATTTT.

The chain couples TRBV6-1 to TRBJ2-4; TRBD1 agrees at 8 bases. V gave up 6 bases and J gave up 8 bases; unmatched junction bases: 12. This CDR3 is built from 15 residues. Germline assignment: CDR1 MNHNS and CDR2 SASEGT. This CDR3 reads CASRALRDRTYIQYF. In DNA form, the CDR3 reads TGTGCCAGCAGAGCCCTACGGGACAGGACTTACATTCAGTACTTC.

The chain has TRBV7-6 and TRBJ2-1; 8 bases fit TRBD2. CDR3 length: 16 residues. Germline V CDR1 and CDR2: SGHVS, FNYEAQ. J gave up 1 base and V 2 bases, and 4 bases lay outside the gene matches. The CDR3 loop reads CASSLSSGGSYNEQFF. As DNA, the CDR3 is TGTGCCAGCAGCTTATCATCGGGAGGGTCCTACAATGAGCAGTTCTTC. The full variable domain, completed using reference TRBV7-6 and TRBJ2-1, is GAGVSQSPRYKVTKRGQDVALRCDPISGHVSLYWYRQALGQGPEFLTYFNYEAQQDKSGLPNDRFSAERPEGSISTLTIQRTEQRDSAMYRCASSLSSGGSYNEQFFGPGTRLTVL.

The gene calls are TRBV19 and TRBJ1-1; the D gene is possibly TRBD1 (6 bases). The germline V and J ends were trimmed by 0 bases and 5 bases, with 7 bases remaining between them. CDR1 and CDR2 from the germline V gene are LNHDA and SQIVND (reference sequence). The CDR3 has 13 residues. Here the CDR3 reads CASSIDGTTEAFF. The CDR3 DNA reads TGTGCCAGTAGTATAGACGGGACAACTGAAGCTTTCTTT.

This clone appeared a few times. This chain links TRBV2 with TRBJ1-2; tentatively, D is TRBD1 (5 bases). Germline V lookup: CDR1 SNHLY, CDR2 FYNNEI. V lost 3 bases, J lost 3 bases, and 11 bases lay in between. The CDR3 covers 14 residues. The CDR3 protein is CASSEEQGYYGYTF. CDR3 DNA: TGTGCCAGCAGTGAGGAGCAGGGATACTATGGCTACACCTTC.

This sequence joins TRBV18 and TRBJ2-7; no firm D call. CDR1 and CDR2 from the germline V gene are KGHSH and LQKENI. The CDR3 extends over 13 amino acids. The V and J ends lost 2 bases and 3 bases respectively, with 8 bases between them. CDR3 region: CASSPESSYEQYF. The DNA for the CDR3 is TGTGCCAGCTCACCAGAAAGTAGCTACGAGCAGTACTTC.

The chain couples TRBV11-2 to TRBJ1-4, with TRBD1 matching 8 bases. The CDR3 runs to 15 residues. Trimming cost V 6 bases and J 8 bases; bases outside gene matches: 11. Germline assignment: CDR1 SGHAT and CDR2 FQNNGV. The CDR3 region has the DNA TGTGCCAGCAGTTCCACAGGACAGGGATGGGAAAAACTGTTTTTT. The encoded protein is CASSSTGQGWEKLFF.

V is TRBV5-6 and J is TRBJ1-4, with 8 positions matching TRBD1. Germline values: CDR1 SGHDT, CDR2 YYEEEE. The CDR3 is made up of 19 amino acids. The ends lost 6 bases at V and 2 bases at J; junction bases unmatched: 18. The DNA of the CDR3 is TGTGCCAGCATCCTCGGACAGGGAACGAATAGATCGACTAATGAAAAACTGTTTTTT. The encoded protein is CASILGQGTNRSTNEKLFF.

V gene TRBV7-9 combines with J gene TRBJ2-7; weak D call: TRBD1 (6 bases). CDR3 length equals 14 residues. V was pared by 3 bases and J by 5 bases, with 14 bases between. The germline V gene has CDR1 SEHNR and CDR2 FQNEAQ (reference sequence). CDR3 in amino acids: CASSLGVGADEQYF. CDR3 DNA sequence: TGTGCCAGCAGCTTGGGTGTGGGGGCAGACGAGCAGTACTTC.

This chain joins TRBV19 and TRBJ1-2; the D is unclear. The CDR3 sequence is 13 residues long. V lost 3 bases and J lost 6, with 11 bases in between. Germline lookup yields CDR1 LNHDA and CDR2 SQIVND (reference sequence). CDR3 in amino acids: CASSINRGNGYTF. The CDR3 nucleotides are TGTGCCAGTAGTATCAACCGGGGTAATGGCTACACCTTC.

The rearrangement uses TRBV5-5 and TRBJ1-1; D uncertain. The germline V and J ends were trimmed by 3 bases and 3 bases, with 21 bases remaining between them. The CDR3 has 17 amino acids. The germline V gene encodes CDR1 SGHKS and CDR2 YYEKEE (reference sequence). In DNA form, the CDR3 reads TGTGCCAGCAGCTGGCGGACGGAAACCTACGGGGACACTGAAGCTTTCTTT. This gives the protein CASSWRTETYGDTEAFF.

This chain links TRBV7-2 with TRBJ1-1, with 7 bases aligning to TRBD1. After removal of 3 bases from V and 7 bases from J, the junction contained 8 bases not matched to a gene. This CDR3 is built from 14 residues. The germline gives CDR1 SGHTA, CDR2 FQGNSA. This CDR3 reads CASSFLEGADEAFF. The CDR3 DNA follows: TGTGCCAGCAGCTTTTTGGAGGGGGCGGATGAAGCTTTCTTT.

DNA for the CDR3: TGTGCCAGCAGTGTGGGGGGAGGGTACGAGCAGTACTTC. Amino acid sequence: CASSVGGGYEQYF. This rearrangement joins TRBV6-1 to TRBJ2-5, with TRBD2 matching over 7 bases. The J call is uncertain, as TRBJ2-7 better fits the DNA end. Per germline, CDR1 MNHNS and CDR2 SASEGT. CDR3 size: 13 residues.

This chain uses TRBV18 with TRBJ2-3; tentative D call: TRBD2 (5 bases). In germline, CDR1 is KGHSH, CDR2 LQKENI. Deletions cut 2 bases from V and 3 bases from J, with 15 bases between. The CDR3 runs to 16 residues. CDR3 protein: CASSPLSGPGTDTQYF. CDR3 DNA: TGTGCCAGCTCACCATTATCGGGCCCGGGGACAGATACGCAGTATTTT.

The J gene is TRBJ1-5, the V gene TRBV7-5; TRBD1 is the table's D call and was not checked against the DNA. TRBV7-5 is flagged as a pseudogene. CDR3 size: 17 residues. The CDR3 sequence is CVRSSFPGQDSNQPQHF. In DNA form, the CDR3 reads TGTGTCAGAAGCTCGTTCCCGGGACAGGATAGCAATCAGCCCCAGCATTTT.

This chain connects TRBV10-1 to TRBJ2-7; the D gene is possibly TRBD2 (6 bases). V was shortened by 6 bases and J by 6 bases, with 18 bases between the two germline ends. The CDR3 has 14 amino acids. From germline, CDR1 is WNHNN and CDR2 SYGVQD (reference sequence). CDR3 in amino acids: CASSTGTRSAEQYF. The CDR3 DNA reads TGCGCCAGCAGCACCGGGACTCGTTCAGCCGAGCAGTACTTC.

The J gene is TRBJ1-2, the V gene TRBV11-3; D possibly corresponds to TRBD1 (6 bases). The CDR3 is 16 residues long. Trimming left V 0 bases short and J 8 bases short, with 19 bases between. Germline V gene lookup returns CDR1 SGHNT and CDR2 YENEEA. CDR3 amino acids: CASSLDRNRAVLGYTF. The CDR3 bases are TGTGCCAGCAGCTTAGATCGGAACAGGGCCGTATTGGGCTACACCTTC. Looking up the rest from reference TRBV11-3 and TRBJ1-2 gives the full variable domain: EAGVVQSPRYKIIEKKQPVAFWCNPISGHNTLYWYLQNLGQGPELLIRYENEEAVDDSQLPKDRFSAERLKGVDSTLKIQPAELGDSAVYLCASSLDRNRAVLGYTFGSGTRLTVV.

The chain combines TRBV7-6 with TRBJ2-2; 12 positions agree with TRBD2. This CDR3 spans 18 amino acids. V shed 5 bases and J 0 bases; nucleotides not matched to a gene: 7. The germline gives CDR1 SGHVS, CDR2 FNYEAQ. The CDR3 region has the DNA TGTGCCAGCAGCCCGCCGACTAGCGGGGGAACGAACACCGGGGAGCTGTTTTTT. It specifies CASSPPTSGGTNTGELFF.

This clone was recorded once. The genes are TRBV7-8 and TRBJ2-7, with 10 positions matching TRBD1. The V gene's germline CDR1 is SGHVS and CDR2 FQNEAQ. V dropped 1 base and J dropped 1; count of bases not matched to a gene: 7. The CDR3 sequence is 17 residues long. The CDR3 here is CASSLGGQGEVSYEQYF. The CDR3, as DNA: TGTGCCAGCAGCTTAGGAGGACAGGGGGAGGTATCCTACGAGCAGTACTTC.

The chain combines TRBV2 with TRBJ1-5; D is perhaps TRBD1 (6 bases). V gave up 7 bases and J gave up 5 bases, with 12 bases separating them. The CDR3 extends over 13 amino acids. Germline CDR1 reads SNHLY; CDR2 reads FYNNEI. CDR3 sequence reads: CASTQGEDQPQHF. CDR3 bases: TGTGCCAGCACACAGGGCGAGGATCAGCCCCAGCATTTT.

This clone appeared a single time. V is TRBV2 and J is TRBJ2-7, with D unclear. Germline values: CDR1 SNHLY, CDR2 FYNNEI. This CDR3 contains 18 residues. The V gene lost 11 bases and the J gene lost 4 bases, with 33 bases spanning the gap. The CDR3 region is CAPCLRAPAKKSFYEQYF. The CDR3 coding sequence is TGTGCCCCCTGCCTGCGTGCTCCCGCCAAAAAGTCCTTTTACGAGCAGTACTTC.

This clone was observed a single time. The rearrangement joins TRBV7-2 to TRBJ1-4; no clear D. Germline CDR1 SGHTA, CDR2 FQGNSA. The CDR3 spans 14 residues. V was clipped by 5 bases and J by 8 bases, with 15 bases between them. The CDR3 sequence: CASSPRRINEKLFF. In DNA form, the CDR3 reads TGTGCCAGCAGCCCTAGGCGCATAAACGAAAAACTGTTTTTT.